The 9 T cell receptor beta chains below were found in one sample sequenced in a study of technical replicates of blood from a few donors. Method: immunoSEQ multiplex PCR; TCRdb's copy keeps in-frame clones and lacks some. Counted here are approximately 77,000 clones, 85% to 95% occurring once; the ten biggest clones make up about 0.38%. The sequenced sample consisted of T cells isolated from PBMCs. The origin of the receptors is a human donor in good health.

The CDR3 DNA is TGTGCCAGCAGCCAAGATCTGCGGCGACAAGAGACCCAGTACTTC. Residues: CASSQDLRRQETQYF. The chain has TRBV14 and TRBJ2-5; D not resolved. This CDR3 has 15 amino acids. CDR1 and CDR2 from the germline V gene are SGHDN and FVKESK. Trimming stripped 0 bases from V and 2 bases from J, with 10 bases between.

The V gene is TRBV19, the J gene TRBJ1-2; perhaps TRBD1 as D (5 bases). Per germline, CDR1 LNHDA and CDR2 SQIVND (reference sequence). V lost 6 bases to trimming and J lost 5 bases, with 22 bases between them. This CDR3 comprises 16 residues. CDR3 region: CASSHTDSARSYGYTF. Written as DNA, the CDR3 is TGTGCCAGTAGCCACACCGACAGTGCCCGGTCTTATGGCTACACCTTC.

To note about this clone: At one end the junction does not follow the germline gene, possibly because of a read error. The chain has TRBV7-7 and TRBJ2-3; 14 positions match TRBD2. The CDR3 length is 17 residues. The germline V gene has CDR1 SSHAT and CDR2 FNYEAQ (reference sequence). DNA for the CDR3: TGTGCTAGCAGCAGAAGGCCGGGACTAGCGGGAGCAGATACGCAGTATTTT. Translation gives CASSRRPGLAGADTQYF.

The CDR3 loop is CASSAGSGFTEAFF. The DNA of the CDR3 is TGTGCCAGCAGCGCCGGATCAGGTTTCACTGAAGCTTTCTTT. The chain uses TRBV9 and TRBJ1-1; no firm D call. In germline, CDR1 is SGDLS, CDR2 YYNGEE. The length of the CDR3 is 14 residues. V was clipped by 3 bases and J by 4 bases, with 13 bases between them.

This clone was found a few times. This chain connects TRBV9 to TRBJ1-1; 8 bases match TRBD1. This CDR3 is 14 amino acids long. Germline V gives CDR1 SGDLS, CDR2 YYNGEE. After removal of 0 bases from V and 7 bases from J, the junction contained 5 bases not matched to a gene. The DNA for the CDR3 is TGTGCCAGCAGCGTAGAGGGACAGGAAGGTGAAGCTTTCTTT. Translated: CASSVEGQEGEAFF.

This chain connects TRBV16 to TRBJ2-1; the match to TRBD2 covers 7 bases. The CDR3 is 15 amino acids. V was pared by 6 bases and J by 4 bases, with 9 bases of the junction left unmatched. Germline V lookup: CDR1 KGHSY, CDR2 FQNENV. The CDR3 bases are TGTGCCAGCAGTTACCTAGCGGATATTTACAATGAGCAGTTCTTC. This encodes CASSYLADIYNEQFF.

The V and J genes are TRBV29-1 and TRBJ2-7; the D gene is possibly TRBD1 (6 bases). The CDR3 is 16 residues long. The germline V and J ends were trimmed by 5 bases and 0 bases, with 20 bases remaining between them. The germline V gene encodes CDR1 SQVTM and CDR2 ANQGSEA. The CDR3 here is CSVFTSGGAGSYEQYF. CDR3 in DNA: TGCAGCGTTTTTACCTCTGGGGGCGCGGGCTCCTACGAGCAGTACTTC.

The rearrangement links TRBV14 to TRBJ2-5, with D unresolved. CDR3 length: 14 amino acids. CDR1 and CDR2 (germline): SGHDN, FVKESK. V shed 0 bases and J shed 2 bases, with 7 bases lying between them. CDR3 loop: CASSQDTVQETQYF. In DNA, the CDR3 is TGTGCCAGCAGCCAAGACACTGTACAAGAGACCCAGTACTTC.

This chain joins TRBV28 and TRBJ1-2, with TRBD1 identical over 9 bases. The CDR3 spans 21 residues. The junction had 25 bases not matched to a gene; V was cut back by 5 bases and J by 3 bases. Germline V gene sequence: CDR1 MDHEN, CDR2 SYDVKM. CDR3 amino acids: CASSPPPNPLLNRDRDYGYTF. DNA for the CDR3: TGTGCCAGCAGTCCCCCACCAAACCCCCTTCTGAACCGGGACAGGGACTATGGCTACACCTTC.